A selection of T cell receptor beta chains follows, all from one sample in a study of blood T cell repertoires in COVID-19. Produced via immunoSEQ multiplex PCR; TCRdb's table is partial and in-frame only. This table has about 180,000 clones, around 85% appearing once. Sequencing input: PBMCs or T cells enriched from blood (not recorded which). These receptors were obtained from a middle-aged man who had recovered from COVID-19. Both conserved end residues are part of each CDR3. D genes are given only for firm matches. Clone size is shown for a subset of rows, as once, few, many or a class of expanded clone.

D	J	size	V	DNA	CDR3
NA	TRBJ2-5	NA	TRBV1	TGCACCAGCAGCCAAAGACCGGGCGGGGGGGCGGAAGAGACCCAGTACTTC	CTSSQRPGGGAEETQYF
TRBD1	TRBJ2-2	NA	TRBV24-1	TGTGCCACCAGTGATGGAAAGACAGGGACCGGGGAGCTGTTTTTT	CATSDGKTGTGELFF
TRBD1	TRBJ1-5	few	TRBV4-1	TGCGCCAGCAGTCCGGACAGGCCCAGGAATCAGCCCCAGCATTTT	CASSPDRPRNQPQHF
NA	TRBJ1-3	NA	TRBV6-5	TGTGCCACCCGGCGGGACCAAGTTGGGGGAAACACCATATATTTT	CATRRDQVGGNTIYF
NA	TRBJ2-1	NA	TRBV19	TGTGCCAGTACTCCCCGGGTAACGGCAAACAATGAGCAGTTCTTC	CASTPRVTANNEQFF
NA	TRBJ2-3	once	TRBV19	TGTGCCAGCAGGCCAGGGGGCACAGATACGCAGTATTTT	CASRPGGTDTQYF
TRBD2	TRBJ2-3	NA	TRBV28	TGTGCCAGCAGTTTCCTCTCACGGGGGGGTAGCACAGATACGCAGTATTTT	CASSFLSRGGSTDTQYF
TRBD1	TRBJ2-5	NA	TRBV5-4	TGTGCCAGCAGCTTGGGGACAGGGGGTTCAGGGCAAGAGACCCAGTACTTC	CASSLGTGGSGQETQYF
NA	TRBJ1-3	NA	TRBV28	TGTGCCAGCAGTTTGCGAGGGGGAAACACCATATATTTT	CASSLRGGNTIYF
NA	TRBJ2-7	once	TRBV2	TGTGCCAGCAGTGAATCCCAGATTGAGCAGTACTTC	CASSESQIEQYF
NA	TRBJ2-6	NA	TRBV3-1/TRBV3-2	TGTGCCAGCAGCCAAGATGGAGGGATCGGGGCCAACGTCCTGACTTTC	CASSQDGGIGANVLTF
NA	TRBJ1-1	NA	TRBV27	TGTGCCAGCGTAAGGGGGGGATTCTTAGGTGAAGCTTTCTTT	CASVRGGFLGEAFF
NA	TRBJ2-7	NA	TRBV29-1	TGCAGCGCTAAGTCGGCGGGGGCCGGGTACGAGCAGTACTTC	CSAKSAGAGYEQYF
NA	TRBJ1-4	NA	TRBV28	TGTGCCAGCAGTTTGGTGCCGGGGAGGGGAACTAATGAAAAACTGTTTTTT	CASSLVPGRGTNEKLFF
NA	TRBJ1-5	once	TRBV5-1	TGCGCCAGCAGCTTGGCCGGACAGTCCAATCAGCCCCAGCATTTT	CASSLAGQSNQPQHF
NA	TRBJ1-5	NA	TRBV19	TGTGCCAGTAGTATCGGTCAGGTTTATCAGCCCCAGCATTTT	CASSIGQVYQPQHF
TRBD1	TRBJ1-2	NA	TRBV6-5	TGTGCCAGCAGAGGGACAGGGGGAGCGTATGGCTACACCTTC	CASRGTGGAYGYTF
NA	TRBJ1-5	NA	TRBV6-5	TGTGCCACCCGGGGAGGCAACAATCAGCCCCAGCATTTT	CATRGGNNQPQHF
NA	TRBJ1-4	NA	TRBV28	TGTGCCAGCAGTGACACAGGGAGCGTTTGGGAAAAACTGTTTTTT	CASSDTGSVWEKLFF
TRBD1	TRBJ2-1	once	TRBV11-2	TGTGCCAGCAGCCGGGGGACAGGGTTCGGTGAGCAGTTCTTC	CASSRGTGFGEQFF
NA	TRBJ2-7	NA	TRBV5-5	TGTGCCAGCAGCTTGTTTTGGTCCCCAGGGTACGAGCAGTACTTC	CASSLFWSPGYEQYF
NA	TRBJ1-3	NA	TRBV12-5	TGTGCTAGTGGTTTGGAACGACTAATCTCTGGAAACACCATATATTTT	CASGLERLISGNTIYF
NA	TRBJ1-1	NA	TRBV19	TGTGCCAGTAGCCCCCGCCCCGGCAGGGCCCCTGAAGCTTTCTTT	CASSPRPGRAPEAFF
NA	TRBJ1-1	NA	TRBV11-3	TGTGCCAGCAGTCCGGACTTTGTGGCCACTGAAGCTTTCTTT	CASSPDFVATEAFF
TRBD1	TRBJ2-1	NA	TRBV4-2	TGTGCCAGCAGCCAAGATTCAGGGGGCAACAATGAGCAGTTCTTC	CASSQDSGGNNEQFF
NA	TRBJ2-7	NA	TRBV6-2/TRBV6-3	TGTGCCAGCAGTTACTGGAACAGGGTGACAGCTTACGAGCAGTACTTC	CASSYWNRVTAYEQYF
NA	TRBJ1-5	NA	TRBV19	TGTGCCAGTAGTATTATCTGGGCTTCGGGGGGCAATCAGCCCCAGCATTTT	CASSIIWASGGNQPQHF
TRBD1	TRBJ2-7	once	TRBV6-5	TGTGCCAGCAGTTACGGGACAGGGGGCGAGCAGTACTTC	CASSYGTGGEQYF
NA	TRBJ2-7	NA	TRBV21-1	TGTGCCAGCAGCTCCTCCGGGACAGGGCCCTACGAGCAGTACTTC	CASSSSGTGPYEQYF
TRBD1	TRBJ2-7	NA	TRBV4-1	TGCGCCAGCAGCCAAGAGAGGACAGGGGGTTACGAGCAGTACTTC	CASSQERTGGYEQYF
NA	TRBJ2-1	NA	TRBV27	TGTGCCAGCAGTTCGGCAGGAAGGGGGTACAATGAGCAGTTCTTC	CASSSAGRGYNEQFF
TRBD1	TRBJ2-4	NA	TRBV11-2	TGTGCCAGCAGCTTAGATGCAGGGGGCTACCCCCATGAAGCCAAAAACATTCAGTACTTC	CASSLDAGGYPHEAKNIQYF